This T cell receptor (beta chain) was recovered during a study of T-cell reconstitution after alpha-beta-depleted transplantation in children. General observations from the study: A year post-transplant, T-cell counts and diversity derived mostly from newly produced T cells. Surviving thymic progenitors and recipient T cells were the source of high TCRbeta diversity at day 60 in some patients. It was reported that alpha-beta T cells came from several hundred expanded graft clones (about two months after transplant).

This clonotype was seen many times. Its antigen is currently unknown. CDR1 is SQVTM and CDR2 is ANQGSEA in the germline V gene. Trimming pared 0 bases from V and 7 bases from J, leaving 9 bases between. CDR3 length: 12 residues. TCRbeta library construction was performed incorporating unique molecular identifiers. TCRdb re-derived calls from the PCR reads in MiXCR, one entry per CDR3 protein. Here the sample spans fewer than 1 million distinct CDR3 sequences, 15% to 20% being singletons. The sequence came from a male patient younger than 18 who had a stem cell transplant for acute lymphoblastic leukemia, so the T cells may come from the graft donor. The sequences come from PBMCs, mostly from graft donor cells, collected 360 days after TCRalphabeta/CD19-depleted stem cell transplant. The chain links TRBV29-1 to TRBJ1-1; no clear D. CDR3 sequence: CSVEEAGDEAFF. CDR3 DNA sequence: TGCAGCGTTGAAGAAGCCGGGGATGAAGCTTTCTTT. The whole variable domain, remainder taken from reference TRBV29-1 and TRBJ1-1, is SAVISQKPSRDICQRGTSLTIQCQVDSQVTMMFWYRQQPGQSLTLIATANQGSEATYESGFVIDKFPISRPNLTFSTLTVSNMSPEDSSIYLCSVEEAGDEAFFGQGTRLTVV.